The 21 T cell receptor beta chains in this list originate from one sample, sequenced in a study of early T cells in non-severe SARS-CoV-2 infection. A single record per CDR3 protein comes from TCRdb applying MiXCR to the 5' RACE reads. This sample has over 45,000 distinct CDR3 sequences, with roughly 10% found just once. The material sequenced was whole blood. These receptors all come from an adult who was a healthcare worker with PCR-confirmed SARS-CoV-2 infection or an uninfected control (not recorded which).

This clonotype has at least ten counts. The chain links TRBV15 to TRBJ2-1; no reliable D call. Germline loops: CDR1 LNHNV, CDR2 YYDKDF (reference sequence). Between the trimmed V and J ends, which lost 0 bases and 10 bases, there was a span of 10 bases. The CDR3 contains 13 residues. DNA for the CDR3: TGTGCCACCAGCAGAGATTTGTTAGAGGAGCAGTTCTTC. It codes for CATSRDLLEEQFF.

This clonotype was counted a few times. The chain links TRBV15 to TRBJ2-3; 10 bases align to TRBD2. The CDR3 consists of 17 residues. Germline V gene sequence: CDR1 LNHNV, CDR2 YYDKDF (reference sequence). J lost 0 bases, V lost 1 base, and 4 bases had no gene match. CDR3 sequence reads: CATSRVGLADSTDTQYF. Here the CDR3 DNA reads TGTGCCACCAGCAGAGTCGGACTAGCGGATAGCACAGATACGCAGTATTTT.

This clonotype came up many times. V is TRBV20-1 and J is TRBJ1-1; TRBD1 aligns across 8 bases. Germline V gene sequence: CDR1 DFQATT, CDR2 SNEGSKA (reference sequence). J gave up 4 bases and V 5 bases, and 12 bases lay outside the gene matches. The CDR3 is 15 residues long. The CDR3 DNA reads TGCAGTGCTCCTAATCCCGGGACAGGAGGCACTGAAGCTTTCTTT. This encodes CSAPNPGTGGTEAFF.

This clonotype was recorded many times. This sequence joins TRBV20-1 and TRBJ2-1, with TRBD2 identical over 7 bases. The germline V gene encodes CDR1 DFQATT and CDR2 SNEGSKA (reference sequence). Trimming at V came to 5 bases and at J to 6 bases, leaving 16 bases not matched to a gene. CDR3 size: 16 residues. DNA for the CDR3: TGCAGTGCTCGGACAACTGGGACTATTAGTTTCAATGAGCAGTTCTTC. Translating it yields CSARTTGTISFNEQFF.

The V gene is TRBV29-1, the J gene TRBJ2-1; 9 bases are a match to TRBD2. Germline V gene lookup returns CDR1 SQVTM and CDR2 ANQGSEA. The CDR3 covers 14 residues. The junction had 9 bases not matched to a gene; V was cut back by 7 bases and J by 5 bases. The CDR3 protein is CSARGTSRHNEQFF. As DNA, the CDR3 is TGCAGCGCCCGCGGGACTAGCAGACACAATGAGCAGTTCTTC.

This clonotype has more than one count but fewer than ten. CDR3 sequence (DNA): TGCAGCGTTGACAGGGGACGGGGGGAGACCCAGTACTTC. It yields the protein CSVDRGRGETQYF. The genes are TRBV29-1 and TRBJ2-5; D could derive from TRBD1 or TRBD2 (6 bases each). Germline CDR1 and CDR2: SQVTM and ANQGSEA. The CDR3 consists of 13 residues. Between the trimmed V and J ends, which lost 3 bases and 5 bases, there was a span of 13 bases.

This clonotype has more than one count but fewer than ten. The V and J genes are TRBV18 and TRBJ2-2; weak D call: TRBD1 (9 bases). Germline values: CDR1 KGHSH, CDR2 LQKENI. There are 18 residues in the CDR3. V was shortened by 3 bases and J by 5 bases, with 22 bases between the two germline ends. Written as DNA, the CDR3 is TGTGCCAGCTCACCTATAGCGGGACAGGGCGCGAGGACCGGGGAGCTGTTTTTT. Its protein product is CASSPIAGQGARTGELFF.

This clonotype came up many times. This chain joins TRBV6-2 or TRBV6-3 and TRBJ2-1; D is undetermined. The germline V and J ends were trimmed by 6 bases and 0 bases, with 6 bases remaining between them. Germline loops: CDR1 MNHEY, CDR2 SVGEGT. This CDR3 is built from 13 residues. DNA for the CDR3: TGTGCCAGCAGAGACACCTCCTACAATGAGCAGTTCTTC. Its protein product is CASRDTSYNEQFF.

V usage is TRBV19 and J usage is TRBJ2-5; 8 bases are shared with TRBD2. The ends lost 4 bases at V and 3 bases at J; junction bases unmatched: 7. The germline gives CDR1 LNHDA, CDR2 SQIVND (reference sequence). The CDR3 is 15 residues long. For the CDR3, the DNA is TGTGCCAGTAGTACGTGGGGACTAGGGAAAGAGACCCAGTACTTC. Its translation: CASSTWGLGKETQYF.

As for this clonotype: One end of the junction varies from germline; a read error may be responsible. This chain joins TRBV27 and TRBJ1-5, with D perhaps TRBD1 (6 bases). Per germline, CDR1 MNHEY and CDR2 SMNVEV (reference sequence). CDR3 length equals 13 residues. The CDR3 reads CTSSRGLNQPQHF. Here the CDR3 DNA reads TGTACCAGCAGTCGGGGGCTCAATCAGCCCCAGCATTTT.

This clonotype was seen ten or more times. This chain joins TRBV12-3 or TRBV12-4 and TRBJ1-2; TRBD1 matches 9 bases. The J segment lost 7 bases and the V segment lost 1 base, leaving 7 bases of the junction unmatched. This CDR3 is 15 amino acids long. In DNA form, the CDR3 reads TGTGCCAGCAGTTTAGTTGGGACAGGGAGTGGTGGCTACACCTTC. Residues: CASSLVGTGSGGYTF.

This clonotype has at least ten counts. DNA of the CDR3: TGTGCCAGCAGCTCCATGACAGGGGTGAACACCGGGGAGCTGTTTTTT. It specifies CASSSMTGVNTGELFF. This chain joins TRBV7-9 and TRBJ2-2, with 8 bases matching TRBD1. CDR1 is SEHNR, CDR2 FQNEAQ, per germline (reference sequence). Unmatched junction bases numbered 5, after V lost 4 bases and J lost 1 base. The CDR3 sequence is 16 residues long.

The chain combines TRBV10-2 with TRBJ2-7, with TRBD2 matching 8 bases. V lost 8 bases to trimming and J lost 4 bases; unmatched junction nucleotides: 10. CDR3 length: 14 amino acids. The V gene's germline CDR1 is WSHSY and CDR2 SAAADI. CDR3 in DNA: TGCGCCAGCCTCCTATCGGGGGGGCTGTACGAGCAGTACTTC. Translation: CASLLSGGLYEQYF.

This clonotype was recorded at least ten times. The chain joins TRBV7-9 to TRBJ1-1; 8 nucleotides match TRBD1. Trimming removed 6 bases from V and 7 bases from J; junction bases left unmatched: 7. Looked up from germline, CDR1 is SEHNR and CDR2 is FQNEAQ (reference sequence). CDR3 length: 13 residues. This CDR3 reads CASRTTGEGEAFF. The CDR3, as DNA: TGTGCCAGCAGAACGACAGGGGAGGGTGAAGCTTTCTTT. Drawing the rest from reference TRBV7-9 and TRBJ1-1, the complete variable domain is DTGVSQNPRHKITKRGQNVTFRCDPISEHNRLYWYRQTLGQGPEFLTYFQNEAQLEKSRLLSDRFSAERPKGSFSTLEIQRTEQGDSAMYLCASRTTGEGEAFFGQGTRLTVV.

This clonotype came up many times. The chain couples TRBV28 to TRBJ1-2; no clear D gene. Trimming removed 5 bases from V and 8 bases from J, with 21 bases in between. This CDR3 has 15 residues. From germline, CDR1 is MDHEN and CDR2 SYDVKM. The CDR3 reads CASSRSGTMLFGYTF. DNA for the CDR3: TGTGCCAGCAGTCGGTCAGGAACCATGCTATTCGGCTACACCTTC.

The sample holds a few counts of this clonotype. The chain employs TRBV7-2 and TRBJ2-5; D is ambiguous. Germline V CDR1 and CDR2: SGHTA, FQGNSA. This CDR3 has 13 amino acids. Trimming pared 1 base from V and 7 bases from J, leaving 10 bases between. The CDR3 DNA sequence: TGTGCCAGCAGCTTAGAAGCCGAAGGGACCCAGTACTTC. The encoded protein is CASSLEAEGTQYF.

Only a few counts were recorded for this clonotype. The chain recombines TRBV29-1 with TRBJ2-1, with D maybe TRBD2 (5 bases). The CDR3 totals 15 residues. Trimming left V 7 bases short and J 4 bases short, with 20 bases between. Per germline, CDR1 SQVTM and CDR2 ANQGSEA. The CDR3 here is CSGKSGELSYNEQFF. In DNA, the CDR3 is TGCAGCGGTAAATCTGGGGAGTTGTCTTACAATGAGCAGTTCTTC.

This clonotype occurred a few times. The J gene is TRBJ2-3, the V gene TRBV7-2; 14 nucleotides line up with TRBD2. The CDR3 runs 16 residues. The V and J ends lost 5 bases and 5 bases, in that order; junction bases with no gene match: 6. CDR1 is SGHTA, CDR2 FQGNSA, per germline. CDR3 region: CASSQTSGRGGDTQYF. CDR3 in DNA: TGTGCCAGCAGCCAGACTAGCGGGAGGGGAGGAGATACGCAGTATTTT.

This clonotype was seen ten or more times. The chain links TRBV27 to TRBJ2-7, with D tentatively TRBD1 or TRBD2 (5 bases each). The CDR3 is 11 residues long. Germline CDR1 and CDR2: MNHEY and SMNVEV (reference sequence). V was shortened by 6 bases and J by 5 bases, with 8 bases between the two germline ends. The CDR3 sequence is CASSRGHEQYF. The CDR3 nucleotides are TGTGCCAGCAGCCGGGGCCACGAGCAGTACTTC.

This chain joins TRBV21-1 and TRBJ1-5; TRBD1 is the table's D call, not checked against the DNA. TRBV21-1 is a pseudogene locus. This CDR3 region has 9 residues. The CDR3 DNA reads TGTGCCAGCCGCCGGGACAGGCATTTT. As protein: CASRRDRHF.

This clonotype appeared a few times. The CDR3 loop reads CASGGAGVADTQYF. The CDR3 nucleotides are TGTGCCAGCGGCGGGGCGGGAGTGGCAGATACGCAGTATTTT. This chain uses TRBV6-6 with TRBJ2-3, with 7 bases identical to TRBD2. The CDR3 runs to 14 residues. Germline V gene data show CDR1 as MNHNY and CDR2 as SVGAGI (reference sequence). The junction had 9 bases not matched to a gene; V was cut back by 8 bases and J by 4 bases.